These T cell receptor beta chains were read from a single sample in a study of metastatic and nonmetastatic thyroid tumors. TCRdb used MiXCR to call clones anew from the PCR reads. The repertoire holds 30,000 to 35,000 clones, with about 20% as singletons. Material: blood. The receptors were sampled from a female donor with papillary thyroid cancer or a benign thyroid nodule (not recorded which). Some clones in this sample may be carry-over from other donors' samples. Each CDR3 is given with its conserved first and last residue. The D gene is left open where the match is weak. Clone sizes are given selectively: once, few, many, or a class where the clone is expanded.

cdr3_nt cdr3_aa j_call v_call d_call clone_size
TGCAGTGCCAAAGGGGGGACTGAAGCTTTCTTT CSAKGGTEAFF TRBJ1-1 TRBV20-1 NA NA
TGTGCCAGCAGCCCCGGGACACTTCAAGAGACCCAGTACTTC CASSPGTLQETQYF TRBJ2-5 TRBV7-8 NA many
TGTGCCAGCAGTTTGACAGGGGGTTTCGGCTACACCTTC CASSLTGGFGYTF TRBJ1-2 TRBV12-3/TRBV12-4 TRBD1 few
TGCAGTGCTAGAGATCCGGCCGGCCAGGGTTACGAGCAGTACTTC CSARDPAGQGYEQYF TRBJ2-7 TRBV20-1 NA medium-sized
TGTGCCAGCAGAACTTCCATCAGGGGACCGGAATATGGCTACACCTTC CASRTSIRGPEYGYTF TRBJ1-2 TRBV28 NA many
TGTGCCAGCAGTTTGTGGAGAGGCGAGCAGTACTTC CASSLWRGEQYF TRBJ2-7 TRBV28 NA few
TGTGCCAGCAGCCAATCGAGTGGGAGGGCCGTAACCGGGGAGCTGTTTTTT CASSQSSGRAVTGELFF TRBJ2-2 TRBV4-2 TRBD2 medium-sized
TGCGCCAGCAAATCGGAGGGCAGGAGCACCGGGGAGCTGTTTTTT CASKSEGRSTGELFF TRBJ2-2 TRBV5-1 NA NA
TGTGCCAGCATTCCAGGGAGCGACTATGGCTACACCTTC CASIPGSDYGYTF TRBJ1-2 TRBV6-1 NA many
TGTGCCAGCAGTGCCGGGACTAGCGGGTTGTCAGATACGCAGTATTTT CASSAGTSGLSDTQYF TRBJ2-3 TRBV12-3/TRBV12-4 TRBD2 few
TGTGCCACCAGTGTGAGGGGGGACACAGATACGCAGTATTTT CATSVRGDTDTQYF TRBJ2-3 TRBV24-1 NA medium-sized
TGTGCCAGCAGCTCCTCGGGACTAGGCACAGATACGCAGTATTTT CASSSSGLGTDTQYF TRBJ2-3 TRBV7-2 TRBD2 many
TGTGCCAGCAGTTGGCCATTTGGCGGGGGTCCCTACAATGAGCAGTTCTTC CASSWPFGGGPYNEQFF TRBJ2-1 TRBV12-3/TRBV12-4 TRBD2 NA
TGTGCCAGCAGGACAGGACTAGCGGGAGAAGATGAGCAGTTCTTC CASRTGLAGEDEQFF TRBJ2-1 TRBV11-2 TRBD2 medium-sized
TGTGCCAGCAGCTTTGTGGCAGGCACTGAAGCTTTCTTT CASSFVAGTEAFF TRBJ1-1 TRBV7-9 NA NA